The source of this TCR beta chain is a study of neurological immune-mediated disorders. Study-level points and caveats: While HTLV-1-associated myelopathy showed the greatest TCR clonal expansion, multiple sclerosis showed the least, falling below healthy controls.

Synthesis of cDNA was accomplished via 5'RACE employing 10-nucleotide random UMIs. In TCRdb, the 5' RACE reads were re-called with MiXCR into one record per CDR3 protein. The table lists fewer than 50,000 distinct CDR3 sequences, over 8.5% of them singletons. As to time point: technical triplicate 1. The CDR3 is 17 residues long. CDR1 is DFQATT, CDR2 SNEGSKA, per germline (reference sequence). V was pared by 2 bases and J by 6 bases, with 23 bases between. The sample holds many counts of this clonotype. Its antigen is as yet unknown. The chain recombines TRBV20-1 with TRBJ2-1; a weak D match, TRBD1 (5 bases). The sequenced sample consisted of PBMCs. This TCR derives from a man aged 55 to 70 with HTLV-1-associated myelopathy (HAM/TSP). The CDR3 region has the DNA TGCAGTGCTAGAAATTCAGGGATGATGGGTCTGCGCAATGAGCAGTTCTTC. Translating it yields CSARNSGMMGLRNEQFF.